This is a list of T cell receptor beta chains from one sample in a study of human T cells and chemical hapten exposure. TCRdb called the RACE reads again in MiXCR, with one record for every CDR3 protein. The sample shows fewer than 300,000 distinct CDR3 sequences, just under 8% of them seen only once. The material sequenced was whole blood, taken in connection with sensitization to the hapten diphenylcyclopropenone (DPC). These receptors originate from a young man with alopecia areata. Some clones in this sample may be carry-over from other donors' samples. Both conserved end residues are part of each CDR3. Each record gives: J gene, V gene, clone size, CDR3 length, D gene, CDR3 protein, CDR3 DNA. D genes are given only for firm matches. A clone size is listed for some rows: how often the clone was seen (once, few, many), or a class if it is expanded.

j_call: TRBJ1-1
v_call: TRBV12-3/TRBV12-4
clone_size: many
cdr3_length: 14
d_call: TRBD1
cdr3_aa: CASSSEQGKTEAFF
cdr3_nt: TGTGCCAGCAGTTCCGAACAGGGGAAAACTGAAGCTTTCTTT

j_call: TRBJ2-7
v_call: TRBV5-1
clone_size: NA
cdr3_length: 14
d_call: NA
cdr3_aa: CASSLEVGYYEQYF
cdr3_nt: TGCGCCAGCAGCTTGGAAGTGGGTTACTACGAGCAGTACTTC

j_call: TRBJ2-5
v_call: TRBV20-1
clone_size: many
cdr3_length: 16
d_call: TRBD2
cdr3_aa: CSARAVSGGDPETQYF
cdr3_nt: TGCAGTGCTAGAGCGGTTAGCGGGGGGGACCCAGAGACCCAGTACTTC

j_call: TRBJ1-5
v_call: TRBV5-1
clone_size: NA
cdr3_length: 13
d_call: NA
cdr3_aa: CASSYDTNQPQHF
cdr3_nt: TGCGCCAGCAGCTACGACACAAATCAGCCCCAGCATTTT

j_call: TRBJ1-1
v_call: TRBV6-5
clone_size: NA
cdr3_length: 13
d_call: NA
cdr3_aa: CASGQGPHTEAFF
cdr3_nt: TGTGCCAGCGGCCAGGGTCCCCACACTGAAGCTTTCTTT

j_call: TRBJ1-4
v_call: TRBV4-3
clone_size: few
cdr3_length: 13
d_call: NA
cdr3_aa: CASSQAVGEKLFF
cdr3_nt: TGCGCCAGCAGCCAAGCGGTGGGCGAAAAACTGTTTTTT

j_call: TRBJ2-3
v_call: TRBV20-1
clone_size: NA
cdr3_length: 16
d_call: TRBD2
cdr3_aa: CSARSGAASGADTQYF
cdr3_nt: TGCAGTGCTAGATCGGGGGCTGCTAGCGGGGCAGATACGCAGTATTTT

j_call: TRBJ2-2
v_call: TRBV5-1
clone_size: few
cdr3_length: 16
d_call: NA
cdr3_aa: CASSEDDRPNTGELFF
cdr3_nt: TGCGCCAGCAGCGAGGATGACAGACCGAACACCGGGGAGCTGTTTTTT

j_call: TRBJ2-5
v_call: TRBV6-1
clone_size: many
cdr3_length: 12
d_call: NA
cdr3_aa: CASSIGGETQYF
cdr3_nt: TGTGCCAGCAGTATCGGCGGGGAGACCCAGTACTTC

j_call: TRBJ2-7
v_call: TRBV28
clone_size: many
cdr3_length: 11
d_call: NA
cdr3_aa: CASKGTYEQYF
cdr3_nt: TGTGCCAGCAAGGGGACTTACGAGCAGTACTTC

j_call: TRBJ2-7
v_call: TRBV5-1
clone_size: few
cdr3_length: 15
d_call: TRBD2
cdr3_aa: CASSLELAGSYEQYF
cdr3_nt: TGCGCCAGCAGCTTGGAACTAGCGGGCTCCTACGAGCAGTACTTC

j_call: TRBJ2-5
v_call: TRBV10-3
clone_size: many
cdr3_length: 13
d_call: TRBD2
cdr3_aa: CAIGTSGGETQYF
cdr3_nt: TGTGCCATCGGCACTAGCGGAGGAGAGACCCAGTACTTC

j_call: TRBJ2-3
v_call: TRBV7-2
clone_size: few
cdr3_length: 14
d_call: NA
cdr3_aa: CASSLVSSVDTQYF
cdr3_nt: TGTGCCAGCAGCTTAGTTTCTAGCGTGGATACGCAGTATTTT

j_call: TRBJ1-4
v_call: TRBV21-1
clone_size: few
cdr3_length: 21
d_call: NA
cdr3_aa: CASSKGPQPCRGSGWNEKLFF
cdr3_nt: TGTGCCAGCAGCAAGGGACCACAGCCCTGCAGGGGGAGCGGTTGGAATGAAAAACTGTTTTTT

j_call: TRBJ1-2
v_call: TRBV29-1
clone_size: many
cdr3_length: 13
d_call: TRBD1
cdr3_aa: CSVAGTGGYGYTF
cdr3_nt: TGCAGCGTTGCCGGGACAGGGGGCTATGGCTACACCTTC

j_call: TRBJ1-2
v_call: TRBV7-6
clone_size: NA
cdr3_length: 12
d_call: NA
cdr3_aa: CASSHGGYGYTF
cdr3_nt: TGTGCCAGCAGCCACGGGGGCTATGGCTACACCTTC

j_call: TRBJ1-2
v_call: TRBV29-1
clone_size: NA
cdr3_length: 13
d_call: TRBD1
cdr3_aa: CSARTGLDYGYTF
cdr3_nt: TGCAGCGCCAGGACAGGGCTAGACTATGGCTACACCTTC

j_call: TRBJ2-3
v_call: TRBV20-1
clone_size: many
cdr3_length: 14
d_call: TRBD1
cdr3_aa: CSARDGTGTDTQYF
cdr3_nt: TGCAGTGCTAGAGATGGGACAGGGACAGATACGCAGTATTTT

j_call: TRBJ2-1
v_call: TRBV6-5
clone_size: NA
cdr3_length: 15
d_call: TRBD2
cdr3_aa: CASSYSPSGGREQFF
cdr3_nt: TGTGCCAGCAGTTACTCGCCTAGCGGGGGTCGGGAGCAGTTCTTC

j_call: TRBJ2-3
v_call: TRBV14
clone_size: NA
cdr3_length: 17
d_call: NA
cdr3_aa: CASSRLHTGGLRATQYF
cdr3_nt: TGTGCCAGCAGCCGCCTGCACACGGGGGGCCTCCGGGCTACGCAGTATTTT

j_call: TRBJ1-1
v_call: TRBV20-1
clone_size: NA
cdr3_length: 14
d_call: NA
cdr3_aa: CSARVDSKNTEAFF
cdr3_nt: TGCAGTGCTAGAGTGGACTCGAAGAACACTGAAGCTTTCTTT

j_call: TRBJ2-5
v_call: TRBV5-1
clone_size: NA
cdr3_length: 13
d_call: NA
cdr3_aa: CASSLVLTETQYF
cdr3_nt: TGCGCCAGCAGCTTGGTCCTGACCGAGACCCAGTACTTC

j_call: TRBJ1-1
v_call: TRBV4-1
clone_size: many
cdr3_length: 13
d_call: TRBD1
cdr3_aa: CASSRQGDTEAFF
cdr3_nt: TGCGCCAGCAGCCGACAGGGAGACACTGAAGCTTTCTTT

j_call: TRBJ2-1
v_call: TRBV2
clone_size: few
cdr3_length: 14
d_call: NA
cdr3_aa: CASRNTPSYNEQFF
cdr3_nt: TGTGCCAGCAGGAACACCCCCTCCTACAATGAGCAGTTCTTC

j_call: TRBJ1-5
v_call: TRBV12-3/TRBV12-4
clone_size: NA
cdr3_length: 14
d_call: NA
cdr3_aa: CASSLEFGFQPQHF
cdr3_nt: TGTGCCAGCAGTTTAGAATTTGGGTTTCAGCCCCAGCATTTT